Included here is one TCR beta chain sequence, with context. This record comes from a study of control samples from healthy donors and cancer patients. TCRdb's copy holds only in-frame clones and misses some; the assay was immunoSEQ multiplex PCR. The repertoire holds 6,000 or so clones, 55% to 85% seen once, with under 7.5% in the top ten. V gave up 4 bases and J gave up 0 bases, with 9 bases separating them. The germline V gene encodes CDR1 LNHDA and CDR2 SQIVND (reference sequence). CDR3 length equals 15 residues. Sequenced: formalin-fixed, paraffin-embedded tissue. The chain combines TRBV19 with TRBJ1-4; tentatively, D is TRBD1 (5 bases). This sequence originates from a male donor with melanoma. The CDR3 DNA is TGTGCCAGTAGTACAGGGATCGCAACTAATGAAAAACTGTTTTTT. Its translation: CASSTGIATNEKLFF.